The 4 T cell receptor beta chains below all came from one sample that was sequenced in a study of CD8+CD57+ T cells in acquired aplastic anemia. Profiling that covered TCR beta VDJ and CDR3 relied on genomic DNA as its template. TCRdb passed the reads through MiXCR, listing each CDR3 protein once. This table has 400,000 to 600,000 distinct CDR3 sequences, under 40% appearing once. Patients picked for sequencing had shown CD8+CD57+ cell expansion detected by flow cytometry. Source material: sorted CD4+, CD8+, or CD8+CD57+ T cells (not recorded which) from PBMCs. The receptors were sampled from a human donor with aplastic anemia.

J is TRBJ2-5 and V is TRBV18, with D possibly matching TRBD1 (5 bases). The germline V gene encodes CDR1 KGHSH and CDR2 LQKENI. This CDR3 has 13 amino acids. The V end lost 1 base, the J end lost 7 bases, and 10 bases lay between the germline ends. DNA of the CDR3: TGTGCCAGCTCACCACTCGACAGCCCGACCCAGTACTTC. It translates to CASSPLDSPTQYF.

This chain connects TRBV11-2 to TRBJ2-7; D could derive from TRBD1 or TRBD2 (5 bases each). This CDR3 spans 16 amino acids. Germline CDR1 is SGHAT and CDR2 is FQNNGV. V was cut by 4 bases and J by 2 bases, with 18 bases left in between. The CDR3 loop reads CASSSLGAGGTYEQYF. CDR3 DNA: TGTGCCAGCAGCTCCCTCGGGGCAGGTGGAACCTACGAGCAGTACTTC.

This clonotype was seen ten or more times. The V call is TRBV7-2, the J call TRBJ2-7; D remains ambiguous. CDR3 length: 12 amino acids. CDR1 and CDR2 (germline): SGHTA, FQGNSA. V lost 1 base and J 4 bases, leaving 5 bases between the germline ends. CDR3 DNA sequence: TGTGCCAGCAGCTTAGACCAATACGAGCAGTACTTC. It encodes CASSLDQYEQYF.

The rearrangement uses TRBV19 and TRBJ1-2; D is possibly TRBD1 (5 bases). Germline V gene data show CDR1 as LNHDA and CDR2 as SQIVND (reference sequence). V lost 2 bases and J 4 bases, leaving 11 bases between the germline ends. The CDR3 is made up of 14 amino acids. CDR3 in DNA: TGTGCCAGTAGTATAATGCAGGGAAGCTATGGCTACACCTTC. Its protein is CASSIMQGSYGYTF. Full variable domain (missing parts from reference TRBV19 and TRBJ1-2): DGGITQSPKYLFRKEGQNVTLSCEQNLNHDAMYWYRQDPGQGLRLIYYSQIVNDFQKGDIAEGYSVSREKKESFPLTVTSAQKNPTAFYLCASSIMQGSYGYTFGSGTRLTVV.